Listed below are T cell receptor beta chains from one sample, sequenced in a study of shared clonotypes between healthy human individuals. Clones were read by immunoSEQ multiplex PCR, and TCRdb kept only the in-frame ones, dropping some. This sample has hundreds of thousands of clones; around 67% occur once, and the top ten carry over 1.5%. The specimen was memory CD4+ T cells sorted from blood. The receptors stem from a woman aged 25 to 39 in good health. Both conserved end residues are part of each CDR3. The D gene is left open where the match is weak. Size is omitted from some rows. Given values are once, few, many or a class for expanded clones.

TRBV10-3,many,NA,TRBJ1-5,CAISDRGDNQPQHF,TGTGCCATCAGTGATCGAGGGGACAATCAGCCCCAGCATTTT
TRBV28,NA,NA,TRBJ1-3,CASSGGVSGNTIYF,TGTGCCAGCAGTGGAGGGGTGTCTGGAAACACCATATATTTT
TRBV6-1,NA,NA,TRBJ2-7,CASSASRRGTYEQYF,TGTGCCAGCAGCGCCTCTCGGCGGGGAACCTACGAGCAGTACTTC
TRBV28,NA,TRBD1,TRBJ1-4,CASSTTTGSQRKLFF,TGTGCCAGCAGTACGACGACAGGGTCCCAAAGAAAACTGTTTTTT
TRBV5-5,NA,TRBD1,TRBJ2-7,CASSLLPSQGELSQYF,TGTGCCAGCAGCCTGCTCCCCTCACAGGGGGAATTGTCGCAGTACTTC
TRBV25-1,few,TRBD2,TRBJ2-1,CASSDTGLAGGVYNEQFF,TGTGCCAGCAGTGACACCGGACTAGCGGGAGGGGTCTACAATGAGCAGTTCTTC
TRBV27,NA,NA,TRBJ2-2,CASRSAAGGKLGELFF,TGTGCCAGCCGATCCGCTGCAGGAGGGAAGTTGGGGGAGCTGTTTTTT
TRBV21-1,NA,NA,TRBJ1-5,CASSSWGVCGNQPQHF,TGTGCCAGCAGCTCCTGGGGGGTCTGTGGCAATCAGCCCCAGCATTTT
TRBV6-1,NA,NA,TRBJ2-1,CASSVTAARPFF,TGTGCCAGCAGTGTGACAGCGGCCCGGCCGTTCTTC
TRBV5-1,NA,NA,TRBJ2-1,CASSQDSSSYNEQFF,TGCGCCAGCAGTCAGGACTCAAGCTCCTACAATGAGCAGTTCTTC
TRBV28,once,NA,TRBJ1-3,CASSLDRPSGNTIYF,TGTGCCAGCAGTTTAGACCGACCCTCTGGAAACACCATATATTTT
TRBV27,NA,TRBD1,TRBJ2-7,CASSLWTGEGEQYF,TGTGCCAGCAGTCTCTGGACAGGGGAGGGGGAGCAGTACTTC
TRBV19,few,NA,TRBJ1-1,CASSISQIMNTEAFF,TGTGCCAGTAGTATATCACAGATCATGAACACTGAAGCTTTCTTT
TRBV6-5,NA,TRBD1,TRBJ1-5,CASSYTGASNQPQHF,TGTGCCAGCAGTTACACAGGGGCCAGCAATCAGCCCCAGCATTTT
TRBV30,NA,NA,TRBJ2-1,CAWAGAYNEQFF,TGTGCCTGGGCAGGAGCCTACAATGAGCAGTTCTTC
TRBV2,NA,TRBD1,TRBJ2-7,CASSWDRVTDEQYF,TGTGCCAGCAGTTGGGACAGGGTAACCGACGAGCAGTACTTC
TRBV7-2,NA,NA,TRBJ1-1,CASSTRGGTNTEAFF,TGTGCCAGCAGCACCCGTGGTGGGACCAACACTGAAGCTTTCTTT
TRBV6-9,NA,NA,TRBJ2-5,CASSYSHPTETQYF,TGTGCCAGCAGTTATTCTCACCCGACGGAGACCCAGTACTTC